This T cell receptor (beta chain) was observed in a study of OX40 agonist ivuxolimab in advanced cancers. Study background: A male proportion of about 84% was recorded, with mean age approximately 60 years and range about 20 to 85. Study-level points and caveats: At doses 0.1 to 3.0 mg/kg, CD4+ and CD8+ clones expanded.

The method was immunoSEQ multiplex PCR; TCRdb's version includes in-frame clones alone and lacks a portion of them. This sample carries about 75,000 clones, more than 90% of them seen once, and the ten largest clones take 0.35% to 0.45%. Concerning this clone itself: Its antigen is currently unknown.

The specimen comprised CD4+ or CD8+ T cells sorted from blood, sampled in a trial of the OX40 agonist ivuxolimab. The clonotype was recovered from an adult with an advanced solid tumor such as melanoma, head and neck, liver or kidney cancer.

CDR3 sequence reads: CASSLDFTNTGELFF. CDR3 nucleotides: TGCGCCAGCAGCTTGGATTTTACCAACACCGGGGAGCTGTTTTTT. The rearrangement uses TRBV5-1 and TRBJ2-2; D unresolved. Trimming took off 0 bases at V and 2 bases at J, with 8 bases between the two ends. Germline CDR1 and CDR2: SGHRS and YFSETQ. CDR3 length: 15 amino acids.